This TCR beta chain was recovered during a study of T-cell memory formation after mild COVID-19. Study observations and caveats: Contracting clones from day 15 to 85 had balanced CD4/CD8; later expanders favoured CD4+.

TCRdb processed the 5' RACE reads anew with MiXCR; each CDR3 protein has one entry. The top ten hold about 8.8% of the sample, which has 350,000 to 500,000 distinct CDR3 sequences, 20% seen once. V lost 1 base and J lost 5, with 12 bases in between. The CDR3 contains 15 residues. The V gene's germline CDR1 is SGHTA and CDR2 FQGNSA. Notes on this clonotype: The antigen remains undetermined.

The sample taken for sequencing was PBMCs or a T cell subset sorted from them (not recorded which). The TCR was taken from an adult woman who had mild COVID-19 (a few samples of this study predate the infection). Cell type and time point are not known. The chain has TRBV7-2 and TRBJ2-1, with D tentatively TRBD2 (6 bases). The DNA for the CDR3 is TGTGCCAGCAGCTTAGGTCTAGCGACGAACAATGAGCAGTTCTTC. Protein: CASSLGLATNNEQFF.